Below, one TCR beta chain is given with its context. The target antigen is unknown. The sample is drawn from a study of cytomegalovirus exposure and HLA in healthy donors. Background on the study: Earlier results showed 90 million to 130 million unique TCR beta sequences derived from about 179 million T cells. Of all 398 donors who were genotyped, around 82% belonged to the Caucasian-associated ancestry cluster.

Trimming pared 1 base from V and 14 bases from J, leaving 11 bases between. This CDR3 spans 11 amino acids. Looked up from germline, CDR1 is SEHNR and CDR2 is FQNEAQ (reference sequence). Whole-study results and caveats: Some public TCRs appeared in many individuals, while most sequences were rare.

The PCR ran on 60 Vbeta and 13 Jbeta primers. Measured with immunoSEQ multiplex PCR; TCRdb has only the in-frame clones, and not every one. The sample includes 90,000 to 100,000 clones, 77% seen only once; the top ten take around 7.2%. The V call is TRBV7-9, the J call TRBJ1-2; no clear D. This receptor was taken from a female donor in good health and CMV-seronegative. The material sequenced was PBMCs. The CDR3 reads CASSLVSGQTF. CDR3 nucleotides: TGTGCCAGCAGCTTAGTATCAGGTCAGACCTTC.